The clone carrying this TCR beta chain has just a few counts. What it recognizes is unknown. V lost 0 bases to trimming and J lost 7 bases, with 17 bases between them. This CDR3 has 15 residues. CDR1 and CDR2 from the germline V gene are GTSNPN and SVGIG (reference sequence). The source of the sample is a study of T cells in Graves' hyperthyroidism and ophthalmopathy. Findings of the study overall: Progression to ophthalmopathy was predicted a median of roughly seven months early.

Patients were excluded for uncontrolled infection, other autoimmune disease, pregnancy or lactation. Diagnostic decisions used clinical symptoms, serum thyroxine and TRAb, thyroid ultrasound and orbital computed tomography. PBMCs came from 8.5 to 10 ml fresh peripheral blood. The CDR3 regions of TCR beta were amplified from RNA transcripts. When the TCR CDR3 underwent first-round RT-PCR, the HTBI primer set was used. TCRdb reanalysed the multiplex PCR reads using MiXCR and keeps one entry per CDR3 protein. The repertoire includes about 700,000 distinct CDR3 sequences, around 15% of them detected once, and approximately 10% sits in the top ten.

V is TRBV30 and J is TRBJ2-3, with D tentatively TRBD2 (5 bases). The sequence derives from a woman between 18 and 30 years old with Graves' hyperthyroidism. The material sequenced was blood. The CDR3 DNA reads TGTGCCTGGAGTGTATCAACGGAAGGACTGAATACGCAGTATTTT. It is translated as CAWSVSTEGLNTQYF. The complete variable domain, with remaining parts taken from reference TRBV30 and TRBJ2-3, reads SQTIHQWPATLVQPVGSPLSLECTVEGTSNPNLYWYRQAAGRGLQLLFYSVGIGQISSEVPQNLSASRPQDRQFILSSKKLLLSDSGFYLCAWSVSTEGLNTQYFGPGTRLTVL.